A selection of T cell receptor beta chains follows, all from one sample in a study of blood T cell repertoires in COVID-19. Clones were read by immunoSEQ multiplex PCR, and TCRdb kept only the in-frame ones, dropping some. The repertoire holds 50,000 to 70,000 clones, with around nine tenths as singletons. Material for sequencing was peripheral blood. Source of these receptors: a woman in her 70s with active COVID-19. The CDR3 runs from the conserved cysteine through the conserved F or W. The D gene is left open where the match is weak. Clone size is stated in some rows and not others, as once, few, many or a class when expanded.

D	size	J	V	CDR3	DNA
.	.	TRBJ2-1	TRBV2	CASRYLANEQFF	TGTGCCAGCAGATATTTAGCCAATGAGCAGTTCTTC
TRBD2	.	TRBJ2-7	TRBV7-2	CASSLGLAGYEQYF	TGTGCCAGCAGCTTAGGACTAGCCGGGTACGAGCAGTACTTC
TRBD2	.	TRBJ2-3	TRBV28	CASIHAGGPTDTQYF	TGTGCCAGCATCCACGCGGGGGGACCCACAGATACGCAGTATTTT
TRBD1	.	TRBJ2-3	TRBV5-4	CASSLARDRSTDTQYF	TGTGCCAGCAGCTTGGCCCGGGACAGAAGCACAGATACGCAGTATTTT
TRBD2	once	TRBJ2-1	TRBV18	CASSPLPSGNNEQFF	TGTGCCAGCTCACCACTCCCTAGCGGCAACAATGAGCAGTTCTTC
.	.	TRBJ2-5	TRBV18	CASSPRAGVQETQYF	TGTGCCAGCTCACCACGCGCAGGGGTCCAAGAGACCCAGTACTTC
.	.	TRBJ2-1	TRBV30	CAWDGGNEQFF	TGTGCCTGGGACGGGGGAAATGAGCAGTTCTTC
TRBD1	.	TRBJ2-7	TRBV7-9	CASSGDRPQRYEQYF	TGTGCCAGCAGCGGGGACAGGCCCCAGCGTTACGAGCAGTACTTC
TRBD1	.	TRBJ2-7	TRBV19	CASSLKTGLSYEQYF	TGTGCCAGTAGTCTAAAGACAGGGCTATCCTACGAGCAGTACTTC
TRBD2	.	TRBJ2-1	TRBV3-1/TRBV3-2	CASRGLAGNYNEQFF	TGTGCCAGCAGGGGACTAGCGGGAAACTACAATGAGCAGTTCTTC
TRBD2	.	TRBJ2-7	TRBV6-2/TRBV6-3	CASSYSGVAGPYEQYF	TGTGCCAGCAGTTACTCCGGTGTAGCGGGACCCTACGAGCAGTACTTC
.	.	TRBJ1-4	TRBV6-5	CASSYSAGREKLFF	TGTGCCAGCAGTTACTCGGCGGGTAGGGAAAAACTGTTTTTT
.	.	TRBJ1-5	TRBV28	CASSLRRTAGNQPQHF	TGTGCCAGCAGTTTACGTAGGACAGCGGGCAATCAGCCCCAGCATTTT
TRBD1	.	TRBJ1-2	TRBV27	CASSFGDRVDNYGYTF	TGTGCCAGCAGTTTCGGGGACAGGGTTGATAACTATGGCTACACCTTC
TRBD1	.	TRBJ2-7	TRBV5-7	CASSRGAYRGRSYEQYF	TGTGCCAGCAGCAGAGGGGCTTACAGGGGGCGATCCTACGAGCAGTACTTC
TRBD2	.	TRBJ2-5	TRBV4-1	CASSQEREGGETQYF	TGCGCCAGCAGCCAAGAGAGGGAGGGTGGGGAGACCCAGTACTTC
.	once	TRBJ2-1	TRBV25-1	CASSETGSYNEQFF	TGTGCCAGCAGTGAAACAGGCTCCTACAATGAGCAGTTCTTC
TRBD2	.	TRBJ2-2	TRBV2	CASIVGTSGSLTGELFF	TGTGCCAGCATCGTAGGTACTAGCGGATCTTTGACCGGGGAGCTGTTTTTT
.	.	TRBJ1-2	TRBV28	CASNPRELRRYGYTF	TGTGCCAGCAACCCCCGCGAGTTGCGTCGCTATGGCTACACCTTC
TRBD1	once	TRBJ2-1	TRBV28	CASSFSRGNNEQFF	TGTGCCAGCAGTTTCTCCAGGGGGAACAATGAGCAGTTCTTC
.	.	TRBJ2-3	TRBV19	CASRDTRRSTDTQYF	TGTGCCAGCCGGGACACGCGGCGTTCCACAGATACGCAGTATTTT
TRBD2	.	TRBJ2-7	TRBV5-6	CASSRLAGEQYF	TGTGCCAGCAGCCGCCTAGCGGGTGAGCAGTACTTC
TRBD2	.	TRBJ2-3	TRBV15	CATSRESSGLTDTQYF	TGTGCCACCAGCAGAGAGTCTAGCGGTCTCACAGATACGCAGTATTTT
.	few	TRBJ2-2	TRBV11-2	CASSPFGGTGELFF	TGTGCCAGCAGCCCCTTCGGCGGGACCGGGGAGCTGTTTTTT
TRBD2	.	TRBJ2-1	TRBV28	CASSLPAGTRAYNEQFF	TGTGCCAGCAGTTTACCAGCCGGGACTAGGGCCTACAATGAGCAGTTCTTC
TRBD1	few	TRBJ1-3	TRBV7-9	CASSPRQGPSGNTIYF	TGTGCCAGCAGCCCGAGACAGGGACCATCTGGAAACACCATATATTTT
.	few	TRBJ2-3	TRBV18	CASSPEEGDTQYF	TGTGCCAGCTCACCAGAGGAGGGGGATACGCAGTATTTT
.	.	TRBJ2-1	TRBV4-1	CASSHSEGRENNEQFF	TGCGCCAGCAGCCATTCGGAGGGGCGGGAAAACAATGAGCAGTTCTTC
.	.	TRBJ2-1	TRBV11-2	CASTLSGYNEQFF	TGTGCCAGCACCCTCAGCGGGTACAATGAGCAGTTCTTC
.	.	TRBJ1-1	TRBV21-1	CASSKGAGPNTEAFF	TGTGCCAGCAGCAAAGGGGCAGGCCCGAACACTGAAGCTTTCTTT
.	.	TRBJ2-7	TRBV5-4	CASSLVSGVEQYF	TGTGCCAGCAGCTTGGTTTCAGGGGTCGAGCAGTACTTC
.	.	TRBJ2-3	TRBV28	CASSLGITDTQYF	TGTGCCAGCAGTTTAGGCATCACAGATACGCAGTATTTT
TRBD1	.	TRBJ1-1	TRBV9	CASSGRQGLNTEAFF	TGTGCCAGCAGCGGCAGACAGGGCCTGAACACTGAAGCTTTCTTT
TRBD2	.	TRBJ2-1	TRBV6-1	CASSQDSGRIRYEQFF	TGTGCCAGCAGTCAAGATAGCGGGAGGATCAGGTATGAGCAGTTCTTC
TRBD2	.	TRBJ2-1	TRBV6-5	CASMPGGGEQFF	TGTGCCAGCATGCCTGGGGGGGGTGAGCAGTTCTTC
.	.	TRBJ2-7	TRBV19	CASSISTGSPLREQYF	TGTGCCAGTAGTATATCAACGGGATCTCCCCTACGCGAGCAGTACTTC
.	.	TRBJ2-5	TRBV28	CASSGGEEEYQETQYF	TGTGCCAGCAGCGGAGGGGAGGAGGAGTACCAAGAGACCCAGTACTTC
.	few	TRBJ2-1	TRBV7-2	CASSLDPTYNEQFF	TGTGCCAGCAGCTTAGATCCCACCTACAATGAGCAGTTCTTC
.	few	TRBJ1-6	TRBV5-1	CASSLEGRSGGISYNSPLHF	TGCGCCAGCAGCTTGGAGGGTCGATCGGGGGGAATCTCCTATAATTCACCCCTCCACTTT
.	.	TRBJ1-6	TRBV5-6	CASSPVQGGGNSPLHF	TGTGCCAGCAGCCCGGTTCAGGGAGGGGGTAATTCACCCCTCCACTTT
TRBD2	.	TRBJ2-5	TRBV14	CASSSGLAGWETQYF	TGTGCCAGCAGCTCCGGACTAGCGGGATGGGAGACCCAGTACTTC
.	.	TRBJ2-7	TRBV4-1	CASSQARESPGNEQYF	TGCGCCAGCAGCCAGGCGAGGGAGAGTCCCGGAAACGAGCAGTACTTC
TRBD1	.	TRBJ2-2	TRBV5-6	CASSPWTGLEYTGELFF	TGTGCCAGCAGCCCCTGGACAGGGCTGGAGTACACCGGGGAGCTGTTTTTT
TRBD2	.	TRBJ2-1	TRBV7-6	CASSPGTSGPYNEQFF	TGTGCCAGCAGCCCTGGGACTAGCGGACCGTACAATGAGCAGTTCTTC
TRBD2	once	TRBJ2-3	TRBV9	CASSVETSGRVTDTQYF	TGTGCCAGCAGCGTAGAAACTAGCGGGAGGGTTACAGATACGCAGTATTTT
.	.	TRBJ1-1	TRBV2	CASSVQTNTEAFF	TGTGCCAGCAGTGTACAGACGAACACTGAAGCTTTCTTT
TRBD2	.	TRBJ2-1	TRBV28	CASMALSGTLNNEQFF	TGTGCCAGCATGGCCCTAAGCGGGACCCTTAACAATGAGCAGTTCTTC
TRBD1	.	TRBJ1-6	TRBV5-1	CASGPGQGQSPLHF	TGCGCCAGCGGACCCGGACAGGGGCAATCACCCCTCCACTTT
TRBD2	.	TRBJ2-1	TRBV5-1	CASRTSGSYNEQFF	TGCGCCAGCAGGACTAGCGGTTCCTACAATGAGCAGTTCTTC
.	.	TRBJ2-7	TRBV6-5	CASTLGEGHLYEQYF	TGTGCCAGTACCCTCGGGGAGGGACACCTCTACGAGCAGTACTTC
.	.	TRBJ1-2	TRBV5-4	CASSLAPRIYGYTF	TGTGCCAGCAGCTTGGCCCCCAGGATTTATGGCTACACCTTC
TRBD1	.	TRBJ1-1	TRBV13	CASSPRTGWTTEAFF	TGTGCCAGCAGCCCGCGGACAGGGTGGACCACTGAAGCTTTCTTT